This passage covers 32 T cell receptor beta chains from one sample sequenced in a study of CD8+ T cells in alopecia areata. Reverse transcription of extracted RNA yielded cDNA, which provided the sequencing template. Using immunoSEQ multiplex PCR, the repertoire was profiled, and TCRdb retains in-frame clones only, with some absent. The table has tens of thousands of clones, roughly 57% seen once. The material was CD8+ T cells sorted from blood, obtained at week 0. These receptors were obtained from a human donor with alopecia areata.

The gene calls are TRBV27 and TRBJ2-1; the D gene is possibly TRBD2 (6 bases). V was clipped by 4 bases and J by 5 bases, with 12 bases between them. The CDR3 loop spans 14 amino acids. Germline V gives CDR1 MNHEY, CDR2 SMNVEV (reference sequence). Written as DNA, the CDR3 is TGTGCCAGCAGTTCCCTAGGGACTCACAATGAGCAGTTCTTC. Amino acids: CASSSLGTHNEQFF.

The V gene is TRBV7-9, the J gene TRBJ1-2, with 7 bases fitting TRBD1. The germline V gene encodes CDR1 SEHNR and CDR2 FQNEAQ (reference sequence). V trimming: 3 bases; J trimming: 8 bases; junction bases outside the gene matches: 9. The CDR3 totals 14 residues. This chain's CDR3 is CASSLTGSMEGYTF. CDR3 coding DNA: TGTGCCAGCAGCTTGACAGGGTCCATGGAAGGCTACACCTTC.

The chain employs TRBV7-9 and TRBJ1-1; D not resolved. The CDR3 runs 13 residues. Trimming shortened V by 1 base and J by 4 bases, and 7 bases separated the two germline ends. Per germline, CDR1 SEHNR and CDR2 FQNEAQ (reference sequence). This chain's CDR3 is CASSLEETTEAFF. CDR3 nucleotide sequence: TGTGCCAGCAGCTTAGAGGAAACCACTGAAGCTTTCTTT.

V usage is TRBV4-1 and J usage is TRBJ2-1, with TRBD2 matching 9 bases. The CDR3 sequence is 16 residues long. The germline gives CDR1 MGHRA, CDR2 YSYEKL. V lost 1 base to trimming and J lost 8 bases; unmatched junction nucleotides: 9. The CDR3 DNA is TGCGCCAGCAGCCAAGTAACGGCGGGAGGGCCGGATGAGCAGTTCTTC. Protein sequence: CASSQVTAGGPDEQFF.

The chain uses TRBV5-1 and TRBJ2-7; tentatively, D is TRBD1 (6 bases). Germline CDR1 SGHRS, CDR2 YFSETQ. The CDR3 is 13 amino acids. Trimming took off 3 bases at V and 3 bases at J, with 10 bases between the two ends. CDR3 region: CASSSGEYYEQYF. The CDR3 DNA is TGCGCCAGCAGCTCAGGGGAGTACTACGAGCAGTACTTC.

V is TRBV6-1 and J is TRBJ1-2, with D possibly TRBD1 on 6 matching bases. V lost 0 bases to trimming and J lost 6 bases, with 17 bases between them. CDR3 length equals 16 residues. In germline, CDR1 is MNHNS, CDR2 SASEGT. CDR3: CASSEAGFGRGNGYTF. CDR3 DNA sequence: TGTGCCAGCAGTGAAGCGGGTTTTGGAAGGGGGAATGGCTACACCTTC.

V usage is TRBV4-1 and J usage is TRBJ2-4, with 7 positions matching TRBD1. Germline lookup yields CDR1 MGHRA and CDR2 YSYEKL. The ends lost 3 bases at V and 8 bases at J; junction bases unmatched: 10. The CDR3 extends over 15 amino acids. The CDR3 reads CASSQLGTAEDIQYF. The CDR3 DNA follows: TGCGCCAGCAGCCAGCTCGGGACAGCGGAAGACATTCAGTACTTC.

This clone was detected only a few times. J is TRBJ2-1 and V is TRBV29-1; TRBD2 aligns across 10 bases. The V segment lost 3 bases and the J segment 6 bases; nucleotides outside the gene matches: 2. The CDR3 contains 13 residues. Germline V lookup: CDR1 SQVTM, CDR2 ANQGSEA. The CDR3 DNA sequence: TGCAGCGTTGAGAGCGGGGGGGCCAATGAGCAGTTCTTC. It encodes CSVESGGANEQFF.

The chain links TRBV9 to TRBJ1-4; weak D call: TRBD1 (6 bases). This CDR3 contains 13 residues. Germline V CDR1 and CDR2: SGDLS, YYNGEE. Trimming removed 3 bases from V and 6 bases from J, with 9 bases in between. The chain's CDR3 is CASSGDTHEKLFF. CDR3 nucleotides: TGTGCCAGCAGCGGGGACACCCATGAAAAACTGTTTTTT.

The gene calls are TRBV5-1 and TRBJ2-3; D gene ambiguous. Trimming stripped 3 bases from V and 1 base from J, with 12 bases between. The V gene's germline CDR1 is SGHRS and CDR2 YFSETQ. The CDR3 has 15 amino acids. This CDR3 is CASSSVTLGTDTQYF. CDR3 bases: TGCGCCAGCAGCTCTGTTACTCTAGGCACAGATACGCAGTATTTT.

This clone was counted once. The chain joins TRBV6-1 to TRBJ2-5, with a possible D match to TRBD1 (7 bases). Germline lookup yields CDR1 MNHNS and CDR2 SASEGT. There are 13 residues in the CDR3. With 6 bases removed from V and 4 bases from J, the gap between germline ends came to 12 bases. The CDR3 nucleotides read TGTGCCAGCAGAAACAGGGGAGGAGAGACCCAGTACTTC. It encodes CASRNRGGETQYF.

The genes are TRBV4-3 and TRBJ2-7; weak D call: TRBD2 (6 bases). The CDR3 has 17 amino acids. Germline V gene data show CDR1 as LGHNA and CDR2 as YSLEER. Trimming cost V 2 bases and J 3 bases, with 20 bases left between them. CDR3 DNA sequence: TGCGCCAGCAGCCAATCGCGGCCGGGACTGGGACTCTACGAGCAGTACTTC. It encodes CASSQSRPGLGLYEQYF.

The chain uses TRBV5-4 and TRBJ1-2; TRBD1 might be the D (6 bases). The CDR3 totals 14 residues. The V end was cut by 4 bases, the J end by 6 bases, with 16 bases between. CDR1 is SGHNT and CDR2 is YYREEE in the germline V gene (reference sequence). The CDR3, as DNA: TGTGCCAGCAGCCTGCGGGCCGGGGGCGATGGCTACACCTTC. Translating gives CASSLRAGGDGYTF.

This clone was observed a single time. DNA of the CDR3: TGTGCCAGCAGCTTGAGCGGACAGGTCTACAATGAGCAGTTCTTC. This gives the protein CASSLSGQVYNEQFF. The chain links TRBV5-4 to TRBJ2-1; 7 bases are a match to TRBD1. Looked up from germline, CDR1 is SGHNT and CDR2 is YYREEE (reference sequence). This CDR3 is built from 15 residues. Germline trimming cut 1 base from V and 3 bases from J; bases unmatched to any gene: 4.

The V gene is TRBV15, the J gene TRBJ1-4, with 7 bases that match TRBD1. The CDR3 extends over 16 amino acids. The germline CDR1 and CDR2 sequences are LNHNV and YYDKDF (reference sequence). Trimming took 5 bases from V and 8 from J; bases not matched to a gene: 14. The DNA for the CDR3 is TGTGCCACCAGCGGGGTCGGACAGGCTGAGGGCGAAAAACTGTTTTTT. It translates to CATSGVGQAEGEKLFF.

The chain is built from TRBV29-1 and TRBJ2-7; TRBD1 agrees at 8 bases. The germline V gene encodes CDR1 SQVTM and CDR2 ANQGSEA. The CDR3 consists of 14 residues. The V segment lost 5 bases and the J segment 4 bases; nucleotides outside the gene matches: 10. The CDR3 DNA reads as TGCAGCGTTCAAGGGGCAGGGGGCAGGTACGAGCAGTACTTC. Its protein product is CSVQGAGGRYEQYF.

This clone was found a few times. As DNA, the CDR3 is TGTGCCAGTCGCGCAAACTCCTACAATGAGCAGTTCTTC. Protein sequence: CASRANSYNEQFF. The genes are TRBV7-9 and TRBJ2-1; D is undetermined. CDR1 and CDR2 from the germline V gene are SEHNR and FQNEAQ (reference sequence). The CDR3 spans 13 residues. V was trimmed by 9 bases and J by 0 bases, leaving 9 bases between them.

The chain combines TRBV7-9 with TRBJ2-7, with TRBD1 identical over 10 bases. Germline CDR1 reads SEHNR; CDR2 reads FQNEAQ (reference sequence). V was pared by 5 bases and J by 7 bases, with 17 bases of the junction left unmatched. The CDR3 consists of 17 residues. CDR3 sequence (DNA): TGTGCCAGCAGCCCCCCGGGACAGGGGCCCTTCGGGGGGGAGCAGTACTTC. Translated, it gives CASSPPGQGPFGGEQYF.

The chain joins TRBV29-1 to TRBJ1-2, with unresolved D. V was pared by 6 bases and J by 4 bases, with 9 bases between. Germline V CDR1 and CDR2: SQVTM, ANQGSEA. This CDR3 comprises 11 residues. CDR3 sequence reads: CSVHTGYGYTF. As DNA, the CDR3 is TGCAGCGTCCACACGGGCTATGGCTACACCTTC.

The rearrangement joins TRBV29-1 to TRBJ2-5; possible D gene TRBD1, 5 bases. The length of the CDR3 is 13 residues. Trimming pared 6 bases from V and 3 bases from J, leaving 14 bases between. CDR1 and CDR2 from the germline V gene are SQVTM and ANQGSEA. The CDR3 is CSVEKGLEETQYF. In DNA, the CDR3 is TGCAGCGTCGAGAAGGGGCTAGAAGAGACCCAGTACTTC.

This rearrangement joins TRBV25-1 to TRBJ1-5, with D tentatively TRBD1 (5 bases). The CDR3 contains 16 residues. V dropped 1 base and J dropped 3 bases, with 13 bases sitting between them. Germline V CDR1 and CDR2: MGHDK, SYGVNS. In DNA form, the CDR3 reads TGTGCCAGCAGTGAATCCACCTGGGGCGACAATCAGCCCCAGCATTTT. Its protein product is CASSESTWGDNQPQHF.

The V gene is TRBV6-5, the J gene TRBJ2-5; D may match TRBD1 or TRBD2 (6 bases each). CDR3 size: 13 residues. Germline V gene sequence: CDR1 MNHEY, CDR2 SVGAGI. The germline V and J ends were trimmed by 8 bases and 4 bases, with 14 bases remaining between them. The CDR3 loop is CASRYGGGETQYF. For the CDR3, the DNA is TGTGCCAGCCGATACGGGGGCGGAGAGACCCAGTACTTC.

The V call is TRBV7-3, the J call TRBJ2-5; TRBD2 aligns across 8 bases. V lost 5 bases and J lost 5; bases outside the gene matches: 10. The length of the CDR3 is 15 residues. CDR1 and CDR2 (germline): SGHTA, FQGTGA. The CDR3 region has the DNA TGTGCCAGCAGCGCAACGGGACTAGTGCTGGAGACCCAGTACTTC. Its protein is CASSATGLVLETQYF.

The chain couples TRBV15 to TRBJ2-1; 8 nucleotides agree with TRBD2. The V gene end was trimmed by 8 bases and the J gene end by 8 bases; junction bases not matched to a gene: 11. The CDR3 runs 14 residues. Germline V gives CDR1 LNHNV, CDR2 YYDKDF (reference sequence). CDR3 nucleotide sequence: TGTGCCACCCGCGGGGGAGCGGGAGAAGATGAGCAGTTCTTC. It yields the protein CATRGGAGEDEQFF.

A few counts support this clone. The CDR3 region is CASRLLPSYNEQFF. The CDR3 DNA follows: TGTGCCAGCAGACTACTACCTTCCTACAATGAGCAGTTCTTC. The V call is TRBV27, the J call TRBJ2-1; D is undetermined. This CDR3 spans 14 amino acids. Germline lookup yields CDR1 MNHEY and CDR2 SMNVEV (reference sequence). V shed 6 bases and J shed 1 base, with 10 bases lying between them.

This clone was counted many times. This chain connects TRBV7-8 to TRBJ1-4; weak D call: TRBD1 (5 bases). This CDR3 region has 14 residues. CDR1 is SGHVS, CDR2 FQNEAQ, per germline. Trimming left V 1 base short and J 6 bases short, with 9 bases between. The CDR3 nucleotides read TGTGCCAGCAGCTTAGAAGCGGGGGATGAAAAACTGTTTTTT. Protein sequence: CASSLEAGDEKLFF.

The chain carries TRBV29-1 and TRBJ1-4; TRBD1 aligns across 9 bases. Germline V gene sequence: CDR1 SQVTM, CDR2 ANQGSEA. This CDR3 comprises 13 residues. J was trimmed by 8 bases and V by 4 bases; bases with no gene match: 5. The CDR3 reads CSVGGTGHEKLFF. Here the CDR3 DNA reads TGCAGCGTTGGGGGGACAGGGCACGAAAAACTGTTTTTT.

This chain uses TRBV7-9 with TRBJ1-5, with 8 nucleotides matching TRBD1. With V trimmed by 5 bases and J by 2 bases, 8 bases remained unmatched. The CDR3 is made up of 16 amino acids. The germline V gene encodes CDR1 SEHNR and CDR2 FQNEAQ (reference sequence). The CDR3 protein is CASSLWQGAGNQPQHF. The CDR3, as DNA: TGTGCCAGCAGCCTCTGGCAGGGGGCCGGCAATCAGCCCCAGCATTTT. Full variable domain (missing parts from reference TRBV7-9 and TRBJ1-5): DTGVSQNPRHKITKRGQNVTFRCDPISEHNRLYWYRQTLGQGPEFLTYFQNEAQLEKSRLLSDRFSAERPKGSFSTLEIQRTEQGDSAMYLCASSLWQGAGNQPQHFGDGTRLSIL.

The chain combines TRBV7-4 with TRBJ2-5, with D possibly being TRBD2 (5 bases). CDR1 and CDR2 (germline): SGHVT, SQSDAQ. The CDR3 is 19 amino acids. The V end was cut by 2 bases, the J end by 0 bases, with 22 bases between. Here the CDR3 DNA reads TGTGCCAGCAGCTTAACTAGTACGGTGGCCGGTGGGTACCAAGAGACCCAGTACTTC. This codes for CASSLTSTVAGGYQETQYF.

The gene calls are TRBV5-1 and TRBJ2-1; 7 nucleotides agree with TRBD1. With 1 base clipped from V and 8 bases from J, the junction kept 6 bases outside the gene matches. The CDR3 is 14 amino acids. Looked up from germline, CDR1 is SGHRS and CDR2 is YFSETQ. For the CDR3, the DNA is TGCGCCAGCAGCTTGACAGGGGTGGGCGATGAGCAGTTCTTC. It specifies CASSLTGVGDEQFF.

This clone was recorded a few times. The J gene is TRBJ2-3, the V gene TRBV2; D unclear. The CDR3 extends over 15 amino acids. The V end was cut by 1 base, the J end by 2 bases, with 10 bases between. CDR1 SNHLY and CDR2 FYNNEI come from the germline V gene. The CDR3 loop is CASSEGRRVTDTQYF. CDR3 coding DNA: TGTGCCAGCAGTGAAGGCCGACGGGTCACAGATACGCAGTATTTT. The complete variable domain, with remaining parts taken from reference TRBV2 and TRBJ2-3, reads EPEVTQTPSHQVTQMGQEVILRCVPISNHLYFYWYRQILGQKVEFLVSFYNNEISEKSEIFDDQFSVERPDGSNFTLKIRSTKLEDSAMYFCASSEGRRVTDTQYFGPGTRLTVL.

The chain carries TRBV27 and TRBJ2-1; a possible D gene is TRBD1 (6 bases). The CDR3 is made up of 16 amino acids. The germline gives CDR1 MNHEY, CDR2 SMNVEV (reference sequence). V was clipped by 5 bases and J by 9 bases, with 23 bases between them. The CDR3 DNA is TGTGCCAGCAGTCCAAAGACAGGCCCAGGGATTGGTGAGCAGTTCTTC. It translates to CASSPKTGPGIGEQFF.